This TCR beta chain was retrieved from a study of early T cells in non-severe SARS-CoV-2 infection. Study details: Sequenced material consisted of bulk RNA (from unsorted whole blood), and chains were unpaired.

TCRdb passed the 5' RACE reads through MiXCR, listing each CDR3 protein once. The sample has tens of thousands of distinct CDR3 sequences; about 8.9% are singletons. This clonotype has at least ten counts. The trim removed 0 bases at V and 4 bases at J, leaving 5 bases unmatched. CDR3 length: 15 amino acids. Germline lookup yields CDR1 ENHRY and CDR2 SYGVKD. This sequence was found in an adult who was a healthcare worker with PCR-confirmed SARS-CoV-2 infection or an uninfected control (not recorded which). V is TRBV10-3 and J is TRBJ1-2; TRBD1 aligns across 7 bases. Input material: whole blood. CDR3 bases: TGTGCCATCAGTGAGTCAGGACAGGAGGGCTATGGCTACACCTTC. This gives the protein CAISESGQEGYGYTF.